This entry lists 26 T cell receptor beta chains sequenced from one sample in a study of blood T cell repertoires in COVID-19. The table came from immunoSEQ multiplex PCR; TCRdb's copy has only in-frame clones and leaves some out. Among under 250,000 clones listed, approximately 84% were seen once. The sequenced sample was peripheral blood. The receptors here all came from a woman aged 45-60 years with active or convalescent COVID-19.

The table lists this clone with a few counts. The chain joins TRBV20-1 to TRBJ2-7; D not certain. Between the trimmed V and J ends, which lost 6 bases and 2 bases, there was a span of 8 bases. Looked up from germline, CDR1 is DFQATT and CDR2 is SNEGSKA (reference sequence). The CDR3 consists of 11 residues. CDR3 loop: CSAPDTYEQYF. CDR3 DNA sequence: TGCAGTGCGCCTGACACCTACGAGCAGTACTTC.

The chain couples TRBV6-5 to TRBJ1-2, with 7 bases matching TRBD1. V shed 0 bases and J 4 bases; nucleotides not matched to a gene: 5. Germline V gene data show CDR1 as MNHEY and CDR2 as SVGAGI. CDR3 length: 15 residues. CDR3 region: CASSYSGSGGYGYTF. The CDR3 coding sequence is TGTGCCAGCAGTTACTCTGGGTCAGGGGGCTATGGCTACACCTTC.

The V call is TRBV28, the J call TRBJ1-5, with D perhaps TRBD1 (6 bases). The CDR3 is made up of 15 amino acids. V was shortened by 3 bases and J by 4 bases, with 13 bases between the two germline ends. Germline lookup yields CDR1 MDHEN and CDR2 SYDVKM. CDR3 loop: CASSLGQGSNQPQHF. The CDR3 nucleotides are TGTGCCAGCAGTTTGGGGCAGGGGAGTAATCAGCCCCAGCATTTT.

The J gene is TRBJ1-5, the V gene TRBV15, with a possible D match to TRBD1 (6 bases). Trimming took off 1 base at V and 6 bases at J, with 10 bases between the two ends. The CDR3 spans 14 residues. From germline, CDR1 is LNHNV and CDR2 YYDKDF (reference sequence). The CDR3: CATSRGQVAQPQHF. The CDR3 coding sequence is TGTGCCACCAGCAGAGGACAGGTGGCTCAGCCCCAGCATTTT.

The rearrangement links TRBV5-1 to TRBJ1-2, with a possible D match to TRBD1 (5 bases). V lost 4 bases, J lost 2 bases, and 15 bases lay in between. The CDR3 has 15 residues. From germline, CDR1 is SGHRS and CDR2 YFSETQ. CDR3 protein: CASSPGGVTNYGYTF. The CDR3, as DNA: TGCGCCAGCAGCCCCGGGGGTGTAACGAACTATGGCTACACCTTC.

This clone showed up just a few times. The V gene is TRBV20-1, the J gene TRBJ2-3; 7 bases agree with TRBD1. The CDR3 has 11 amino acids. Germline lookup yields CDR1 DFQATT and CDR2 SNEGSKA (reference sequence). Trimming took 3 bases from V and 6 from J; bases not matched to a gene: 0. The CDR3 DNA sequence: TGCAGTGCTAGCAGGGGGGATACGCAGTATTTT. It encodes CSASRGDTQYF.

The V call is TRBV29-1, the J call TRBJ2-7; 9 nucleotides agree with TRBD1. The CDR3 contains 14 residues. V was pared by 5 bases and J by 1 base, with 6 bases of the junction left unmatched. CDR1 is SQVTM and CDR2 is ANQGSEA in the germline V gene. The DNA for the CDR3 is TGCAGCGTTTTAGGGGACAGGGCATCCTACGAGCAGTACTTC. Protein sequence: CSVLGDRASYEQYF.

The V call is TRBV18, the J call TRBJ1-2; D unresolved. Trimming removed 0 bases at V and 3 bases at J, with 8 bases between. The CDR3 covers 14 residues. CDR1 and CDR2 from the germline V gene are KGHSH and LQKENI. CDR3 sequence reads: CASSPPEGDYGYTF. The CDR3 coding sequence is TGTGCCAGCTCACCACCCGAGGGCGACTATGGCTACACCTTC.

The genes are TRBV14 and TRBJ2-7; possibly TRBD2 for D (6 bases). CDR1 is SGHDN and CDR2 is FVKESK in the germline V gene. V was trimmed by 4 bases and J by 2 bases, leaving 15 bases between them. The CDR3 consists of 15 residues. CDR3 sequence reads: CASSLPGLEAYEQYF. The CDR3 DNA is TGTGCCAGCAGCCTACCGGGACTGGAGGCCTACGAGCAGTACTTC.

The chain has TRBV11-2 and TRBJ2-5; 9 bases align to TRBD2. The germline CDR1 and CDR2 sequences are SGHAT and FQNNGV. With 5 bases clipped from V and 5 bases from J, the junction kept 9 bases outside the gene matches. CDR3 length equals 15 residues. The CDR3 region is CASSPWGGGGETQYF. The CDR3 DNA reads as TGTGCCAGCAGCCCCTGGGGCGGGGGGGGCGAGACCCAGTACTTC.

This chain connects TRBV4-1 to TRBJ2-2; 13 nucleotides agree with TRBD2. With V trimmed by 2 bases and J by 6 bases, 6 bases remained unmatched. Germline V gives CDR1 MGHRA, CDR2 YSYEKL. This CDR3 comprises 17 residues. The CDR3 nucleotides are TGCGCCAGCAGCCAATTTACTAGCGGGAGGGCCTCCGGGGAGCTGTTTTTT. It translates to CASSQFTSGRASGELFF.

The rearrangement uses TRBV28 and TRBJ2-4, with TRBD1 identical over 7 bases. Losses at the gene ends were 5 bases for V and 0 bases for J; bases not matched to a gene: 7. This CDR3 has 16 amino acids. Germline assignment: CDR1 MDHEN and CDR2 SYDVKM. CDR3 bases: TGTGCCAGCAGTGATCCGGGACAGCTAGCCAAAAACATTCAGTACTTC. Amino acid sequence: CASSDPGQLAKNIQYF. Based on the CDR3 plus reference TRBV28 and TRBJ2-4, the full variable domain is DVKVTQSSRYLVKRTGEKVFLECVQDMDHENMFWYRQDPGLGLRLIYFSYDVKMKEKGDIPEGYSVSREKKERFSLILESASTNQTSMYLCASSDPGQLAKNIQYFGAGTRLSVL.

V is TRBV4-1 and J is TRBJ2-1; 10 positions agree with TRBD2. CDR3 length: 16 amino acids. Trimming took 1 base from V and 8 from J; bases not matched to a gene: 8. CDR1 and CDR2 (germline): MGHRA, YSYEKL. The CDR3 DNA sequence: TGCGCCAGCAGCCAAGCGGCAGCGGGAGGGCCCTATGAGCAGTTCTTC. This codes for CASSQAAAGGPYEQFF.

This clone was observed once. The genes are TRBV4-1 and TRBJ2-4; weak D call: TRBD2 (5 bases). The CDR3 spans 14 residues. Per the germline V gene, CDR1 is MGHRA and CDR2 is YSYEKL. Trimming cost V 1 base and J 8 bases, with 12 bases left between them. The CDR3 loop reads CASSQAGDQDIQYF. The CDR3, as DNA: TGCGCCAGCAGCCAAGCCGGGGATCAGGACATTCAGTACTTC.

This clone was counted only a few times. The chain uses TRBV12-3 or TRBV12-4 and TRBJ2-1, with D uncertain. Trimming left V 6 bases short and J 8 bases short, with 14 bases between. The CDR3 loop spans 13 amino acids. The DNA for the CDR3 is TGTGCCAGCAGACTCAACCACCGCCATGAGCAGTTCTTC. This translates into CASRLNHRHEQFF.

This clone was detected once. The chain is built from TRBV7-9 and TRBJ1-2; 7 bases are a match to TRBD1. The V gene end was trimmed by 3 bases and the J gene end by 4 bases; junction bases not matched to a gene: 14. The CDR3 totals 17 residues. CDR1 SEHNR and CDR2 FQNEAQ come from the germline V gene (reference sequence). The CDR3 coding sequence is TGTGCCAGCAGCTTGACTTCATCCGGGACAGCGTCCTATGGCTACACCTTC. Amino acid sequence: CASSLTSSGTASYGYTF. Supplemented by reference TRBV7-9 and TRBJ1-2, the full variable domain reads DTGVSQNPRHKITKRGQNVTFRCDPISEHNRLYWYRQTLGQGPEFLTYFQNEAQLEKSRLLSDRFSAERPKGSFSTLEIQRTEQGDSAMYLCASSLTSSGTASYGYTFGSGTRLTVV.

The J gene is TRBJ1-2, the V gene TRBV12-3 or TRBV12-4; D is unresolved. The CDR3 runs to 11 residues. Trimming removed 1 base at V and 8 bases at J, with 5 bases between. In DNA, the CDR3 is TGTGCCAGCAGTTTAGACTGGGGCTACACCTTC. Its protein is CASSLDWGYTF.

This clone has only a few counts. The chain uses TRBV19 and TRBJ1-6; D is unresolved. Germline V gene data show CDR1 as LNHDA and CDR2 as SQIVND (reference sequence). Trimming took off 7 bases at V and 13 bases at J, with 23 bases between the two ends. The CDR3 is 15 amino acids. The CDR3 region is CASTDGLVPGRPLHF. CDR3 bases: TGTGCCAGTACCGACGGACTGGTGCCAGGTCGGCCCCTCCACTTT. Full variable domain (rest looked up from reference TRBV19 and TRBJ1-6): DGGITQSPKYLFRKEGQNVTLSCEQNLNHDAMYWYRQDPGQGLRLIYYSQIVNDFQKGDIAEGYSVSREKKESFPLTVTSAQKNPTAFYLCASTDGLVPGRPLHFGNGTRLTVT.

CDR3 amino acids: CASSLNSKGYTF. The CDR3 DNA sequence: TGTGCCAGCAGCTTGAACTCGAAAGGCTACACCTTC. V gene TRBV7-2 combines with J gene TRBJ1-2, with D unclear. CDR3 length: 12 residues. The ends were cut back, 3 bases at V and 8 bases at J, with 10 bases in the middle. CDR1 is SGHTA and CDR2 is FQGNSA in the germline V gene.

The J gene is TRBJ2-1, the V gene TRBV7-7; 12 bases line up with TRBD2. The trim removed 4 bases at V and 6 bases at J, leaving 1 base unmatched. This CDR3 region has 14 residues. In germline, CDR1 is SSHAT, CDR2 FNYEAQ (reference sequence). Written as DNA, the CDR3 is TGTGCCAGCAGCTCGACTAGCGGGAGCAATGAGCAGTTCTTC. Its protein product is CASSSTSGSNEQFF.

The chain employs TRBV9 and TRBJ2-1; D is possibly TRBD2 (6 bases). The CDR3 is 15 residues long. Germline lookup yields CDR1 SGDLS and CDR2 YYNGEE. Trimming stripped 3 bases from V and 3 bases from J, with 13 bases between. Written as DNA, the CDR3 is TGTGCCAGCAGCGCGCAGGGACTCAACTACAATGAGCAGTTCTTC. Protein: CASSAQGLNYNEQFF.

The chain employs TRBV9 and TRBJ2-1, with 11 bases lining up with TRBD2. Germline CDR1 and CDR2: SGDLS and YYNGEE. J gave up 4 bases and V 3 bases, and 9 bases lay outside the gene matches. This CDR3 region has 17 residues. The CDR3 loop is CASSAAGGLADYNEQFF. DNA for the CDR3: TGTGCCAGCAGCGCGGCTGGGGGACTAGCGGATTACAATGAGCAGTTCTTC.

Points on this clone: In the same sample, other DNA sequences code for this CDR3. The gene calls are TRBV7-2 and TRBJ1-3, with 7 bases matching TRBD1. V shed 4 bases, J shed 1 base, and the junction held 4 bases outside the gene matches. This CDR3 spans 15 amino acids. Germline CDR1 SGHTA, CDR2 FQGNSA. The DNA of the CDR3 is TGTGCCAGCAGCTCCTTACAGGGGTCTGGAAACACCATATATTTT. It specifies CASSSLQGSGNTIYF.

CDR3: CATSRDLRDGRYEQYF. The CDR3 DNA sequence: TGTGCCACCAGCAGAGATTTGCGGGATGGTCGGTACGAGCAGTACTTC. The chain carries TRBV15 and TRBJ2-7; a possible D gene is TRBD2 (6 bases). Germline V CDR1 and CDR2: LNHNV, YYDKDF (reference sequence). V shed 0 bases and J shed 4 bases, with 16 bases lying between them. The CDR3 consists of 16 residues.

V gene TRBV19 combines with J gene TRBJ1-4; D is uncertain. V lost 4 bases to trimming and J lost 0 bases, with 9 bases between them. The length of the CDR3 is 15 residues. The germline gives CDR1 LNHDA, CDR2 SQIVND (reference sequence). This chain's CDR3 is CASSTGLTTNEKLFF. The CDR3 nucleotides are TGTGCCAGTAGTACCGGGTTAACAACTAATGAAAAACTGTTTTTT.

The genes are TRBV19 and TRBJ2-2; perhaps TRBD1 as D (6 bases). V was pared by 5 bases and J by 10 bases, with 23 bases between. Germline V gene lookup returns CDR1 LNHDA and CDR2 SQIVND (reference sequence). CDR3 length: 16 residues. CDR3 region: CASSLPTQGFGMELFF. CDR3 DNA: TGTGCCAGTAGTTTGCCCACACAGGGTTTCGGGATGGAGCTGTTTTTT.